This T cell receptor (beta chain) was identified during a study of Ad26.COV2.S vaccination and SARS-CoV-2 variants. Study information: Intramuscularly, Ad26.COV2.S was given either once or twice, 56 days apart.

Treatment of the sample: about 20 received Ad26.COV2.S at low or high dose, single or two shots; roughly five received placebo; per-sample allocation not given. Repertoires come from day 63 after the first vaccine or placebo injection. CDR3 length: 17 residues. J lost 1 base, V lost 3 bases, and 9 bases had no gene match. Per the germline V gene, CDR1 is MGHRA and CDR2 is YSYEKL. Clones were read by immunoSEQ multiplex PCR, and TCRdb kept only the in-frame ones, dropping some. The table has about 460,000 clones, 70% to 90% seen once. This TCR derives from a person aged 18-65 years who received the Ad26.COV2.S COVID-19 vaccine or a placebo. This sequence joins TRBV4-1 and TRBJ2-7, with 10 bases aligning to TRBD1. Sample: peripheral blood, taken in a trial of Ad26.COV2.S vaccine versus placebo. CDR3 DNA sequence: TGCGCCAGCAGCCACCACCCGGGACAGGGGCGATCCTACGAGCAGTACTTC. Protein product: CASSHHPGQGRSYEQYF.